Sequencing of this TCR beta chain was carried out in a study of blood T cell repertoires in COVID-19. The overall study: Specimens from acute and convalescent COVID-19 originated in the United States, Italy and Spain.

Assay: immunoSEQ multiplex PCR; the TCRdb copy retains only in-frame clones and omits some. The sample contains 46,000 or so clones, 75% to 90% of which appear only once. Germline V gene data show CDR1 as KGHDR and CDR2 as SFDVKD. With 3 bases clipped from V and 4 bases from J, the junction kept 14 bases outside the gene matches. CDR3 length: 18 amino acids. Sequencing was done on a sample of peripheral blood. The chain links TRBV24-1 to TRBJ2-5; 9 bases align to TRBD2. This TCR was recovered from a human donor in a cohort sampled during active COVID-19. CDR3: CATSDPSRGLAGAETQYF. The CDR3 DNA is TGTGCCACCAGTGATCCCTCAAGGGGACTAGCCGGAGCAGAGACCCAGTACTTC.